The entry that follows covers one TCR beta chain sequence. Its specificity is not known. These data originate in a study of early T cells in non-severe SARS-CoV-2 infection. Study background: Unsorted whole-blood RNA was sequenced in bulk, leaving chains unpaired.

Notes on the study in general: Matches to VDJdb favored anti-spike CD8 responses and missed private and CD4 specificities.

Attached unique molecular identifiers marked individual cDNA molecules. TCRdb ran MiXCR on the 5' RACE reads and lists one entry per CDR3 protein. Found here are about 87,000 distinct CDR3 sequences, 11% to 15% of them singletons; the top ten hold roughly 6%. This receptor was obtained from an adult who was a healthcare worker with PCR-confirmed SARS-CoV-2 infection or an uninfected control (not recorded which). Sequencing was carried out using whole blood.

The CDR3 region has the DNA TGCAGTGCTAGAGTACAGATCAATTCACCCCTCCACTTT. It codes for CSARVQINSPLHF. The chain has TRBV20-1 and TRBJ1-6, with D unresolved. The CDR3 has 13 amino acids. The ends were cut back, 1 base at V and 7 bases at J, with 8 bases in the middle. Germline CDR1 reads DFQATT; CDR2 reads SNEGSKA (reference sequence).